These 32 T cell receptor beta chains came from one sample sequenced in a study of early T cells in non-severe SARS-CoV-2 infection. TCRdb re-analysed the 5' RACE reads in MiXCR, keeping a single row per CDR3 protein. The sample records tens of thousands of distinct CDR3 sequences, about 11% being singletons. The sequencing used whole blood, collected at baseline. The receptors originated from an adult who was a healthcare worker with PCR-confirmed SARS-CoV-2 infection or an uninfected control (not recorded which).

V gene TRBV4-1 combines with J gene TRBJ2-7; the D is unclear. CDR3 length: 15 amino acids. Trimming took off 0 bases at V and 0 bases at J, with 9 bases between the two ends. The germline gives CDR1 MGHRA, CDR2 YSYEKL. Here the CDR3 DNA reads TGCGCCAGCAGCCAAGATATTAGGAACTCCTACGAGCAGTACTTC. Its protein product is CASSQDIRNSYEQYF.

The chain uses TRBV12-5 and TRBJ1-5, with D unresolved. Germline V CDR1 and CDR2: LGHNT, FRNRAP. There are 15 residues in the CDR3. Trimming shortened V by 4 bases and J by 0 bases, and 10 bases separated the two germline ends. The CDR3 sequence: CASGSNTDSNQPQHF. CDR3 nucleotides: TGTGCTAGTGGTTCCAATACAGATAGCAATCAGCCCCAGCATTTT.

The V and J genes are TRBV4-2 and TRBJ1-1; D gene ambiguous. There are 14 residues in the CDR3. CDR1 is LGHNA and CDR2 is YNFKEQ in the germline V gene. Trimming shortened V by 4 bases and J by 5 bases, and 14 bases separated the two germline ends. The CDR3 DNA follows: TGTGCCAGCAGCCTAAGGGTAGGGAGAACTGAAGCTTTCTTT. This encodes CASSLRVGRTEAFF.

This clonotype was seen a handful of times. The genes are TRBV7-8 and TRBJ1-1; 7 nucleotides agree with TRBD1. The CDR3 has 17 amino acids. The germline CDR1 and CDR2 sequences are SGHVS and FQNEAQ. Unmatched junction bases numbered 11, after V lost 3 bases and J lost 1 base. The CDR3 DNA sequence: TGTGCCAGCAGCTTCCCTGAGTTTAGGACAGGGAACACTGAAGCTTTCTTT. It codes for CASSFPEFRTGNTEAFF.

Many counts were recorded for this clonotype. V usage is TRBV7-9 and J usage is TRBJ1-1, with 11 bases fitting TRBD1. CDR3 size: 17 residues. J was trimmed by 8 bases and V by 4 bases; bases with no gene match: 15. CDR1 and CDR2 (germline): SEHNR, FQNEAQ (reference sequence). The CDR3 DNA is TGTGCCAGCAGCTACCCGTGGACAGGGGGCCTGAGTTTGGAAGCTTTCTTT. Its translation is CASSYPWTGGLSLEAFF.

The rearrangement links TRBV5-1 to TRBJ2-2; TRBD2 aligns across 12 bases. Germline V gene sequence: CDR1 SGHRS, CDR2 YFSETQ. The junction had 2 bases not matched to a gene; V was cut back by 3 bases and J by 2 bases. This CDR3 has 16 residues. The CDR3 bases are TGCGCCAGCAGCTCGACTAGCGGGGGTAACACCGGGGAGCTGTTTTTT. Protein product: CASSSTSGGNTGELFF.

The table lists this clonotype with a few counts. The chain has TRBV29-1 and TRBJ1-1, with 9 positions matching TRBD1. CDR3 length equals 13 residues. V shed 7 bases, J shed 8 bases, and the junction held 11 bases outside the gene matches. Germline CDR1 and CDR2: SQVTM and ANQGSEA. CDR3 DNA sequence: TGCAGCGGTCAAGACAGGGGGGTGACAGAAGCTTTCTTT. It translates to CSGQDRGVTEAFF.

This clonotype was seen many times. The rearrangement links TRBV6-2 or TRBV6-3 to TRBJ1-5; no clear D gene. CDR1 and CDR2 from the germline V gene are MNHEY and SVGEGT. This CDR3 has 13 amino acids. Trimming left V 4 bases short and J 0 bases short, with 4 bases between. In nucleotides, the CDR3 is TGTGCCAGCAGTTGGATTAGCAATCAGCCCCAGCATTTT. Protein sequence: CASSWISNQPQHF.

J is TRBJ2-7 and V is TRBV20-1; D possibly uses TRBD1 or TRBD2 (5 bases each). Germline assignment: CDR1 DFQATT and CDR2 SNEGSKA (reference sequence). Trimming cost V 6 bases and J 4 bases, with 13 bases left between them. This CDR3 has 12 residues. CDR3 sequence: CSAGTVRYEQYF. CDR3 coding DNA: TGCAGTGCCGGGACGGTCCGGTACGAGCAGTACTTC.

The chain employs TRBV7-2 and TRBJ2-3; unclear D gene. Trimming shortened V by 5 bases and J by 2 bases, and 11 bases separated the two germline ends. Germline values: CDR1 SGHTA, CDR2 FQGNSA. The CDR3 extends over 14 amino acids. The CDR3 DNA reads TGTGCCAGCAGCCCCACCTTGACCACAGATACGCAGTATTTT. It translates to CASSPTLTTDTQYF.

The chain combines TRBV2 with TRBJ2-1, with 10 bases identical to TRBD2. The CDR3 totals 11 residues. Per germline, CDR1 SNHLY and CDR2 FYNNEI. J gave up 15 bases and V 3 bases, and 2 bases lay outside the gene matches. CDR3 sequence: CASSEGLARFF. The CDR3 DNA follows: TGTGCCAGCAGTGAGGGACTAGCGCGGTTCTTC.

The V call is TRBV5-1, the J call TRBJ2-3; D tentatively reads TRBD1 or TRBD2 (6 bases each). The germline V gene encodes CDR1 SGHRS and CDR2 YFSETQ. CDR3 length: 16 residues. V was pared by 4 bases and J by 5 bases, with 20 bases between. The CDR3 DNA is TGCGCCAGCAGCCCCTTCCGGGGGCCGGCGGAAGATACGCAGTATTTT. Protein sequence: CASSPFRGPAEDTQYF. The full variable domain, in which reference TRBV5-1 and TRBJ2-3 provide the parts outside the CDR3, is KAGVTQTPRYLIKTRGQQVTLSCSPISGHRSVSWYQQTPGQGLQFLFEYFSETQRNKGNFPGRFSGRQFSNSRSEMNVSTLELGDSALYLCASSPFRGPAEDTQYFGPGTRLTVL.

This clonotype was picked up many times. V and J are TRBV11-2 and TRBJ2-1; D may match TRBD1 or TRBD2 (5 bases each). Trimming shortened V by 6 bases and J by 4 bases, and 19 bases separated the two germline ends. The CDR3 length is 16 residues. Per germline, CDR1 SGHAT and CDR2 FQNNGV. In DNA, the CDR3 is TGTGCCAGCAGACCGACCGGGACCGCTCCTTACAATGAGCAGTTCTTC. This translates into CASRPTGTAPYNEQFF.

Only a few counts were recorded for this clonotype. This chain joins TRBV11-3 and TRBJ2-7; D is possibly TRBD1 (6 bases). Between the trimmed V and J ends, which lost 8 bases and 5 bases, there was a span of 10 bases. Germline CDR1 reads SGHNT; CDR2 reads YENEEA. CDR3 length: 11 residues. The CDR3 loop is CASYRAHEQYF. CDR3 nucleotide sequence: TGTGCCAGCTACAGGGCCCACGAGCAGTACTTC.

In its sample, this clonotype was seen a few times. This sequence joins TRBV14 and TRBJ2-3; a weak D match, TRBD2 (6 bases). The CDR3 sequence is 14 residues long. CDR1 and CDR2 from the germline V gene are SGHDN and FVKESK. Deletions cut 4 bases from V and 2 bases from J, with 10 bases between. CDR3: CASSPGGNTDTQYF. DNA of the CDR3: TGTGCCAGCAGCCCTGGGGGGAACACAGATACGCAGTATTTT.

This clonotype has a count of ten or more. The V and J genes are TRBV20-1 and TRBJ1-1; perhaps TRBD1 as D (6 bases). The CDR3 has 10 residues. Germline CDR1 and CDR2: DFQATT and SNEGSKA (reference sequence). V dropped 6 bases and J dropped 11 bases, with 13 bases sitting between them. CDR3 coding DNA: TGCAGTGCGGCAGGGGACTTGGCTTTCTTT. Its translation: CSAAGDLAFF.

The chain uses TRBV6-2 or TRBV6-3 and TRBJ1-6; D not certain. Between the trimmed V and J ends, which lost 7 bases and 7 bases, there was a span of 11 bases. This CDR3 has 13 residues. Germline V gene data show CDR1 as MNHEY and CDR2 as SVGEGT. The CDR3 DNA reads as TGTGCCAGCATGAGGGATGGAAATTCACCCCTCCACTTT. This encodes CASMRDGNSPLHF.

This clonotype was recorded a few times. The V and J genes are TRBV11-2 and TRBJ2-1; D gene uncertain. Germline V lookup: CDR1 SGHAT, CDR2 FQNNGV. V gave up 0 bases and J gave up 3 bases, with 24 bases separating them. This CDR3 is 20 amino acids long. The CDR3 loop reads CASSLDSKFSRSFFYNEQFF. In nucleotides, the CDR3 is TGTGCCAGCAGCTTAGATTCCAAATTCTCCCGTTCCTTTTTCTACAATGAGCAGTTCTTC.

The V call is TRBV7-2, the J call TRBJ1-4; D is uncertain. CDR3 size: 13 residues. V was trimmed by 1 base and J by 7 bases, leaving 7 bases between them. Germline V CDR1 and CDR2: SGHTA, FQGNSA. The CDR3 DNA sequence: TGTGCCAGCAGCTTAGACCCGCGTGAAAAACTGTTTTTT. It is translated as CASSLDPREKLFF.

The J gene is TRBJ1-1, the V gene TRBV5-4; no clear D gene. Germline V gives CDR1 SGHNT, CDR2 YYREEE (reference sequence). The length of the CDR3 is 12 residues. With 6 bases removed from V and 1 base from J, the gap between germline ends came to 7 bases. The CDR3 is CASTTPNTEAFF. The CDR3 nucleotides are TGTGCCAGCACCACCCCGAACACTGAAGCTTTCTTT.

This clonotype has more than one count but fewer than ten. The chain employs TRBV20-1 and TRBJ2-3; weak D call: TRBD1 (6 bases). Germline assignment: CDR1 DFQATT and CDR2 SNEGSKA (reference sequence). This CDR3 is 13 amino acids long. V lost 1 base, J lost 4 bases, and 9 bases lay in between. The CDR3, as DNA: TGCAGTGCTAGAGCGCAGGGGTCAGATACGCAGTATTTT. The encoded protein is CSARAQGSDTQYF.

In DNA, the CDR3 is TGCGCCAGCAGCCAAGCCGGGACAGGGAGCGGGACCCTCCACTTT. Amino acids: CASSQAGTGSGTLHF. The chain employs TRBV4-1 and TRBJ1-6, with 9 bases aligning to TRBD1. CDR3 length equals 15 residues. Trimming cost V 1 base and J 14 bases; bases outside gene matches: 9. CDR1 is MGHRA, CDR2 YSYEKL, per germline.

This clonotype was observed once. The rearrangement links TRBV6-1 to TRBJ2-7, with TRBD1 identical over 9 bases. The trim removed 5 bases at V and 2 bases at J, leaving 4 bases unmatched. Germline values: CDR1 MNHNS, CDR2 SASEGT. The CDR3 covers 14 residues. CDR3: CASSSGDRAYEQYF. The CDR3 DNA reads TGTGCCAGCAGTTCTGGGGACAGGGCCTACGAGCAGTACTTC.

The V gene is TRBV10-3, the J gene TRBJ2-6; no definite D call. This CDR3 contains 17 residues. Germline V gene sequence: CDR1 ENHRY, CDR2 SYGVKD. V lost 0 bases and J 0 bases, leaving 9 bases between the germline ends. CDR3 sequence reads: CAISESTRPSGANVLTF. As DNA, the CDR3 is TGTGCCATCAGTGAGTCGACTCGGCCCTCTGGGGCCAACGTCCTGACTTTC.

The chain uses TRBV12-3 or TRBV12-4 and TRBJ1-3; D not certain. Trimming stripped 3 bases from V and 4 bases from J, with 10 bases between. This CDR3 region has 14 residues. The CDR3: CASSFGSGGNTIYF. The CDR3, as DNA: TGTGCCAGCAGTTTTGGATCAGGAGGAAACACCATATATTTT.

This clonotype was detected only a few times. The chain couples TRBV6-5 to TRBJ2-3; perhaps TRBD1 as D (5 bases). V was cut by 8 bases and J by 5 bases, with 11 bases left in between. The germline CDR1 and CDR2 sequences are MNHEY and SVGAGI. This CDR3 has 12 amino acids. The CDR3 DNA follows: TGTGCCAGCGGGGCTGGGCAAGATACGCAGTATTTT. Its translation: CASGAGQDTQYF.

This clonotype was picked up a small number of times. This chain uses TRBV12-3 or TRBV12-4 with TRBJ2-7; D not resolved. Trimming cost V 5 bases and J 1 base, with 6 bases left between them. The CDR3 extends over 12 amino acids. The DNA for the CDR3 is TGTGCCAGCAGTAGATGGTCCTACGAGCAGTACTTC. This sequence encodes CASSRWSYEQYF.

This clonotype was observed a handful of times. The chain has TRBV20-1 and TRBJ2-4, with 8 bases matching TRBD2. The V gene end was trimmed by 2 bases and the J gene end by 0 bases; junction bases not matched to a gene: 6. Germline assignment: CDR1 DFQATT and CDR2 SNEGSKA (reference sequence). The CDR3 length is 16 residues. The CDR3 is CSARSSGGLAKNIQYF. The CDR3 DNA is TGCAGTGCTAGATCGAGCGGGGGCCTAGCCAAAAACATTCAGTACTTC.

This clonotype appeared many times. The genes are TRBV2 and TRBJ1-6; possibly TRBD1 for D (5 bases). The germline gives CDR1 SNHLY, CDR2 FYNNEI. The ends were cut back, 6 bases at V and 9 bases at J, with 9 bases in the middle. The CDR3 is made up of 12 amino acids. CDR3 sequence reads: CASRGDPSPLHF. CDR3 nucleotide sequence: TGTGCCAGCAGGGGGGACCCTTCACCCCTCCACTTT.

With regard to this clonotype: A much larger clone lies a single base off, so this may be a read error. The chain recombines TRBV11-2 with TRBJ1-6; D unresolved. The CDR3 consists of 15 residues. Trimming pared 5 bases from V and 5 bases from J, leaving 13 bases between. Looked up from germline, CDR1 is SGHAT and CDR2 is FQNNGV. CDR3 protein: CASSEAQFHNSPLHF. CDR3 sequence (DNA): TGTGCCAGCAGCGAGGCACAGTTCCATAATTCACCCCTCCACTTT. Filled out from reference TRBV11-2 and TRBJ1-6, the complete variable domain reads EAGVAQSPRYKIIEKRQSVAFWCNPISGHATLYWYQQILGQGPKLLIQFQNNGVVDDSQLPKDRFSAERLKGVDSTLKIQPAKLEDSAVYLCASSEAQFHNSPLHFGNGTRLTVT.

This clonotype was picked up many times. The chain uses TRBV9 and TRBJ2-1; D remains unclear. The CDR3 is made up of 15 amino acids. V gave up 0 bases and J gave up 8 bases, with 15 bases separating them. Germline values: CDR1 SGDLS, CDR2 YYNGEE. The CDR3 DNA follows: TGTGCCAGCAGCGTAGTAGGTTCCACATTGGATGAGCAGTTCTTC. This translates into CASSVVGSTLDEQFF.

This clonotype was seen a few times. In DNA form, the CDR3 reads TGTGCCAGCAGCCCCCTCGATTTCACAGATACGCAGTATTTT. Translating it yields CASSPLDFTDTQYF. The chain recombines TRBV7-9 with TRBJ2-3; unclear D gene. From germline, CDR1 is SEHNR and CDR2 FQNEAQ (reference sequence). V gave up 5 bases and J gave up 2 bases, with 11 bases separating them. This CDR3 spans 14 amino acids.